The 23 T cell receptor beta chains below all came from one sample that was sequenced in a study of CD8+CD57+ T cells in acquired aplastic anemia (dated by TCRdb to between 2017 and 2018). The listed sequencing device is Illumina HiSeq 2000. Profiling of TCR beta VDJ combinations and CDR3 sequences used genomic DNA as the template. TCRdb passed the public sequencing reads through fastp at Q25 and MiXCR, retaining productive beta sequences. Rows matching on CDR3 protein sequence are summarized as one entry with the most common DNA and genes. The sample contains about 420,000 distinct CDR3 sequences, 55% to 70% of them found a single time. Around 4% of the sample is held by the ten biggest clonotypes. Sequenced input: sorted CD4+, CD8+, or CD8+CD57+ T cells (not recorded which) from PBMCs. These receptors were obtained from a human donor in good health, serving as a control.

This clonotype has only one observation. This chain links TRBV29-1 with TRBJ1-2; D may be TRBD1 (5 bases). The CDR3 has 12 residues. V lost 4 bases and J 6 bases, leaving 12 bases between the germline ends. Germline CDR1 and CDR2: SQVTM and ANQGSEA. In DNA, the CDR3 is TGCAGCGTTGGCGGGGGTAGGAATGGCTACACCTTC. Amino acid sequence: CSVGGGRNGYTF.

Comments on this clonotype: Since the CDR3 does not end with the conserved phenylalanine or tryptophan, this likely comes from a read error. The chain recombines TRBV7-9 with TRBJ1-6; TRBD1 is a possible D gene (6 bases). In germline, CDR1 is SEHNR, CDR2 FQNEAQ (reference sequence). This CDR3 has 17 residues. The CDR3 protein is CASSLVGQGSRNSPLHL. For the CDR3, the DNA is TGTGCTAGCAGCTTAGTTGGTCAGGGGTCGAGGAATTCACCCCTCCACTTG.

To note about this clonotype: An end of the junction differs from the germline gene, which may be a read error. The chain is built from TRBV2 and TRBJ2-5, with D perhaps matching TRBD1 (6 bases). CDR1 and CDR2 from the germline V gene are SNHLY and FYNNEI. The CDR3 loop spans 14 amino acids. CDR3 DNA: TGTGCCAGCAGTGAAGGTTGGGGGCAAGAGACCGAGTACTTC. This codes for CASSEGWGQETEYF.

This clonotype was found many times. V and J are TRBV2 and TRBJ1-5; D unclear. CDR3 length: 16 amino acids. V was cut by 0 bases and J by 0 bases, with 9 bases left in between. Germline V gene sequence: CDR1 SNHLY, CDR2 FYNNEI. The CDR3 region has the DNA TGTGCCAGCAGTGAAGCAGGGCCCTATAGCAATCAGCCCCAGCATTTT. It codes for CASSEAGPYSNQPQHF.

This clonotype appeared once. It is likely a read error, because the conserved phenylalanine at the end of the CDR3 is missing. It is unclear where the CDR3 begins or ends on the DNA, so no DNA is shown, and the CDR3 is as TCRdb lists it. V and J are TRBV2 and TRBJ2-5; TRBD2 reflects the table's D call only, with no check against the DNA. The CDR3 adds up to 12 amino acids, both ends counted. Germline V gene sequence: CDR1 SNHLY, CDR2 FYNNEI. CDR3 sequence: CASSEARKPSTS.

The rearrangement uses TRBV4-1 and TRBJ2-3; possible D gene TRBD1, 5 bases. V lost 6 bases to trimming and J lost 6 bases, with 25 bases between them. This CDR3 has 17 residues. The V gene's germline CDR1 is MGHRA and CDR2 YSYEKL. CDR3 in amino acids: CASSDFNTRVMRDTQYF. CDR3 in DNA: TGCGCCAGCAGTGATTTCAATACCAGGGTGATGAGGGATACGCAGTATTTT.

The chain couples TRBV9 to TRBJ1-1; the D is unclear. Germline V gene sequence: CDR1 SGDLS, CDR2 YYNGEE. V was shortened by 4 bases and J by 8 bases, with 12 bases between the two germline ends. This CDR3 has 12 residues. CDR3 residues: CASSLVSAEAFF. DNA of the CDR3: TGTGCCAGCAGCTTAGTTTCGGCAGAAGCTTTCTTT.

This clonotype was observed many times. The rearrangement links TRBV9 to TRBJ1-3; TRBD1 might be the D (5 bases). Germline CDR1 SGDLS, CDR2 YYNGEE. Trimming pared 4 bases from V and 6 bases from J, leaving 11 bases between. The CDR3 loop spans 13 amino acids. CDR3 region: CASSFQGENTIYF. The CDR3 DNA follows: TGTGCCAGCAGCTTCCAGGGTGAAAACACCATATATTTT.

This clonotype was detected a few times. A much larger clonotype is one base distant, so this may be a read error. The V call is TRBV11-2, the J call TRBJ1-1; D perhaps matches TRBD1 (5 bases). The germline gives CDR1 SGHAT, CDR2 FQNNGV. The CDR3 contains 11 residues. The CDR3 protein is CASRRGERALF. In nucleotides, the CDR3 is TGTGCCAGCCGAAGAGGGGAAAGGGCTCTCTTT.

In this sample, this clonotype turned up a few times. The chain recombines TRBV7-3 with TRBJ2-5; 9 positions match TRBD1. The CDR3 extends over 14 amino acids. V lost 4 bases, J lost 5 bases, and 5 bases stayed unmatched. Germline loops: CDR1 SGHTA, CDR2 FQGTGA. This chain's CDR3 is CASSSDRGRETQYF. CDR3 coding DNA: TGTGCCAGCAGCTCCGACAGGGGGAGGGAGACCCAGTACTTC.

This clonotype occurred once. One junction end disagrees with the germline gene, perhaps due to a read error. The chain recombines TRBV2 with TRBJ1-2; D may be TRBD1 (6 bases). The CDR3 runs to 16 residues. Germline CDR1 and CDR2: SNHLY and FYNNEI. The CDR3, as DNA: TGTGCCAGCAGTCCCCCAAGACAGGACCGTATTTATGGCTATACCTTC. Its protein is CASSPPRQDRIYGYTF.

The chain couples TRBV2 to TRBJ1-2, with a weak D call TRBD1 (6 bases). The germline V gene encodes CDR1 SNHLY and CDR2 FYNNEI. The ends were cut back, 6 bases at V and 8 bases at J, with 19 bases in the middle. The CDR3 has 14 amino acids. Here the CDR3 reads CASSVDGVGGGYTF. The CDR3 nucleotides read TGTGCCAGCAGCGTGGATGGGGTAGGGGGGGGCTACACCTTC.

To note about this clonotype: The junction differs from germline at one of its ends, possibly a read error. The gene calls are TRBV2 and TRBJ1-4; D is unresolved. The CDR3 is 15 amino acids. CDR1 SNHLY and CDR2 FYNNEI come from the germline V gene. CDR3 protein: CASSQDPCPNEKLFF. The CDR3 coding sequence is TGCGCCAGCAGCCAAGACCCCTGCCCTAATGAAAAACTGTTTTTT. The whole variable domain, filled in from reference TRBV2 and TRBJ1-4, reads EPEVTQTPSHQVTQMGQEVILRCVPISNHLYFYWYRQILGQKVEFLVSFYNNEISEKSEIFDDQFSVERPDGSNFTLKIRSTKLEDSAMYFCASSQDPCPNEKLFFGSGTQLSVL.

Worth noting for this clonotype: A read error may produce the germline difference seen at one junction end. The rearrangement joins TRBV5-8 to TRBJ2-7; D perhaps matches TRBD1 (5 bases). The CDR3 covers 14 residues. Germline lookup yields CDR1 SGHTS and CDR2 YDEGEE. The CDR3 spells CATSRDVGSYEQYF. In DNA form, the CDR3 reads TGTGCCACCAGCAGGGATGTCGGGTCGTACGAGCAGTACTTC.

Worth noting for this clonotype: No conserved phenylalanine or tryptophan is present at the end of the CDR3, so a read error is the likely explanation. The V gene is TRBV7-2, the J gene TRBJ2-5; D unresolved. This CDR3 region has 13 residues. CDR1 is SGHTA, CDR2 FQGNSA, per germline. Deletions cut 2 bases from V and 8 bases from J, with 12 bases between. CDR3: CASSLTTNDTQYY. CDR3 bases: TGTGCCAGCAGCTTAACCACTAACGACACCCAGTACTAC.

This clonotype was seen a few times. A much larger clone differs by one base, so this may be a read error. V usage is TRBV5-4 and J usage is TRBJ1-4; possible D gene TRBD1, 6 bases. This CDR3 is 14 amino acids long. Germline V lookup: CDR1 SGHNT, CDR2 YYREEE (reference sequence). Deletions cut 0 bases from V and 8 bases from J, with 11 bases between. The CDR3 bases are TGTGCCAGCAGCTTGGCAGGGGCAGGAGAAAAACTGTTTTTT. Translation: CASSLAGAGEKLFF.

This clonotype was seen repeatedly, ten times or more. The gene calls are TRBV6-1 and TRBJ1-1; D is possibly TRBD1 (5 bases). The V gene lost 2 bases and the J gene lost 1 base, with 8 bases spanning the gap. The germline V gene encodes CDR1 MNHNS and CDR2 SASEGT. The CDR3 is made up of 14 amino acids. For the CDR3, the DNA is TGTGCCAGCAGTGAATACGGGGGGAACACTGAAGCTTTCTTT. Residues: CASSEYGGNTEAFF.

CDR3 protein: CASRIGAETQYF. The CDR3 nucleotides read TGTGCCAGCAGAATAGGAGCGGAGACCCAGTACTTC. V usage is TRBV7-2 and J usage is TRBJ2-5, with D uncertain. The CDR3 covers 12 residues. V gave up 6 bases and J gave up 5 bases, with 10 bases separating them. Germline CDR1 SGHTA, CDR2 FQGNSA. Drawing the rest from reference TRBV7-2 and TRBJ2-5, the complete variable domain is GAGVSQSPSNKVTEKGKDVELRCDPISGHTALYWYRQSLGQGLEFLIYFQGNSAPDKSGLPSDRFSAERTGGSVSTLTIQRTQQEDSAVYLCASRIGAETQYFGPGTRLLVL.

In this sample, this clonotype turned up many times. This rearrangement joins TRBV5-1 to TRBJ2-3; 8 bases fit TRBD2. CDR3 size: 15 residues. Germline assignment: CDR1 SGHRS and CDR2 YFSETQ. The J segment lost 2 bases and the V segment lost 4 bases, leaving 6 bases of the junction unmatched. The CDR3 DNA reads TGCGCCAGCAGCATAACTAGCGGCTTCACAGATACGCAGTATTTT. This translates into CASSITSGFTDTQYF.

The chain recombines TRBV29-1 with TRBJ2-7, with 7 bases identical to TRBD1. This CDR3 comprises 13 residues. The V gene's germline CDR1 is SQVTM and CDR2 ANQGSEA. The V segment lost 4 bases and the J segment 4 bases; nucleotides outside the gene matches: 7. DNA of the CDR3: TGCAGCGTTGTTACCTCGACAGGGTACGAGCAGTACTTC. This translates into CSVVTSTGYEQYF.

The chain is built from TRBV20-1 and TRBJ2-7; a weak D match, TRBD1 (5 bases). Trimming left V 6 bases short and J 1 base short, with 22 bases between. The CDR3 contains 16 residues. Germline CDR1 is DFQATT and CDR2 is SNEGSKA (reference sequence). The CDR3 loop reads CSAERQGFGISYEQYF. CDR3 nucleotides: TGCAGTGCAGAGAGGCAGGGATTTGGAATTTCCTACGAGCAGTACTTC.

This clonotype occurred a few times. The chain links TRBV19 to TRBJ2-5; the match to TRBD1 covers 10 bases. From germline, CDR1 is LNHDA and CDR2 SQIVND (reference sequence). V dropped 4 bases and J dropped 5; count of bases not matched to a gene: 7. The CDR3 is 15 amino acids. This CDR3 is CASSTQRTGGETQYF. The CDR3 nucleotides are TGTGCCAGTAGTACCCAGAGGACAGGGGGGGAGACCCAGTACTTC.

Regarding this clonotype: Mismatch with germline at one junction end may stem from a read error. The chain is built from TRBV15 and TRBJ1-6; D call uncertain. The CDR3 length is 15 residues. Germline CDR1 reads LNHNV; CDR2 reads YYDKDF (reference sequence). CDR3 residues: CASSKGSAYNSPLHF. The CDR3 DNA reads TGTGCCAGCAGTAAAGGAAGCGCCTATAATTCCCCCCTCCACTTT.